The clone carrying this TCR beta chain has a single count. Absent ophthalmopathy progression within 18 months defined stable Graves' hyperthyroidism. These data originate in a study of T cells in Graves' hyperthyroidism and ophthalmopathy. V was trimmed by 2 bases and J by 0 bases, leaving 8 bases between them. The CDR3 covers 14 residues. Amplified TCR beta CDR3 regions derived from RNA transcripts. Primed by the HTBI set, a first-round RT-PCR was run on the TCR CDR3. TCRdb re-called the multiplex PCR reads through MiXCR, storing one row per CDR3 protein. The table lists 500,000 to 750,000 distinct CDR3 sequences, 46% of them singletons.

Sequenced sample: peripheral blood or thyroid tissue (not recorded which). The source of this sequence is a young woman with Graves' hyperthyroidism. The V gene is TRBV12-3 or TRBV12-4, the J gene TRBJ2-7; D is possibly TRBD2 (6 bases). DNA for the CDR3: TGTGCCAGCAGTTTAAACGGGAGCTCCTACGAGCAGTACTTC. Amino acid sequence: CASSLNGSSYEQYF.